This entry is about one T cell receptor (beta chain). Method: immunoSEQ multiplex PCR; TCRdb's copy keeps in-frame clones and lacks some. This table has roughly 32,000 clones, approximately 83% appearing once. This record comes from a study of blood T cell repertoires in COVID-19. Turning to the study itself: From the United States, Italy and Spain came samples of acute and convalescent COVID-19.

The CDR3 contains 12 residues. Germline V gives CDR1 SNHLY, CDR2 FYNNEI. V lost 5 bases, J lost 4 bases, and 9 bases lay in between. Sequencing was done on a sample of peripheral blood. This clonotype was obtained from a woman at least 80 years old with active or convalescent COVID-19. The chain couples TRBV2 to TRBJ2-7, with a possible D match to TRBD1 (6 bases). CDR3 nucleotides: TGTGCCAGCAGTAGAACAGGGTACGAGCAGTACTTC. It codes for CASSRTGYEQYF.